The 17 T cell receptor beta chains given below trace back to one sample, sequenced in a study of T cells after posttransplantation cyclophosphamide. Measured with immunoSEQ multiplex PCR; TCRdb has only the in-frame clones, and not every one. The sample shows roughly 49,000 clones, none of them appearing just once. The sample comprised PBMCs. These receptors came from a man aged 40-50 years in good health, CMV-negative, and a related stem cell transplant donor.

This clone was seen ten or more times. The V gene is TRBV21-1, the J gene TRBJ2-2; TRBD1 reflects the table's D call only, with no check against the DNA. TRBV21-1 is an annotated pseudogene. The CDR3 length is 17 residues. The CDR3 DNA reads TGTGCCAGCAGCAAAGAGAGAGGGGGATATGATACCGGGGAGCTGTTTTTT. Translated: CASSKERGGYDTGELFF.

The sample holds many counts of this clone. The chain is built from TRBV19 and TRBJ1-1, with D maybe TRBD1 (6 bases). The V end was cut by 9 bases, the J end by 1 base, with 18 bases between. Germline CDR1 and CDR2: LNHDA and SQIVND (reference sequence). The CDR3 covers 15 residues. Here the CDR3 reads CASRSHRDQNTEAFF. For the CDR3, the DNA is TGTGCCAGCCGGAGTCACAGGGACCAGAACACTGAAGCTTTCTTT.

This clone was seen ten or more times. The rearrangement links TRBV28 to TRBJ2-5, with 10 bases fitting TRBD2. Germline CDR1 MDHEN, CDR2 SYDVKM. The CDR3 consists of 17 residues. V was clipped by 1 base and J by 5 bases; unmatched bases: 10. CDR3 bases: TGTGCCAGCAGTTTATCTTACTCTAGCGGGAGTATCGAGACCCAGTACTTC. Translated, it gives CASSLSYSSGSIETQYF.

In this sample, this clone turned up many times. This chain joins TRBV28 and TRBJ2-5, with 8 bases that match TRBD1. The ends lost 5 bases at V and 4 bases at J; junction bases unmatched: 6. The CDR3 length is 14 residues. Germline V gene sequence: CDR1 MDHEN, CDR2 SYDVKM. This CDR3 reads CASSPSTGGETQYF. The CDR3, as DNA: TGTGCCAGCAGTCCGTCTACAGGGGGAGAGACCCAGTACTTC.

This clone occurred many times. The genes are TRBV5-1 and TRBJ2-7; TRBD1 might be the D (6 bases). The V gene's germline CDR1 is SGHRS and CDR2 YFSETQ. Trimming removed 4 bases from V and 7 bases from J, with 27 bases in between. There are 17 residues in the CDR3. The CDR3 bases are TGCGCCAGCAGCCCCGGCTGGTTGGGGGCGGAGGTGGAAGAGCAGTACTTC. Its protein is CASSPGWLGAEVEEQYF.

In its sample, this clone was seen many times. The chain couples TRBV11-3 to TRBJ2-3; the match to TRBD1 covers 8 bases. With V trimmed by 5 bases and J by 0 bases, 4 bases remained unmatched. The CDR3 sequence is 15 residues long. CDR1 and CDR2 from the germline V gene are SGHNT and YENEEA. CDR3 DNA: TGTGCCAGCAGCGAAGGACAGGGAAGCACAGATACGCAGTATTTT. It encodes CASSEGQGSTDTQYF.

This clone was seen repeatedly, ten times or more. The chain recombines TRBV27 with TRBJ2-7; perhaps TRBD1 as D (5 bases). Trimming cost V 6 bases and J 0 bases, with 12 bases left between them. Germline CDR1 MNHEY, CDR2 SMNVEV (reference sequence). This CDR3 is 14 amino acids long. The DNA for the CDR3 is TGTGCCAGCAGGAACGACAGAAGCTCCTACGAGCAGTACTTC. This translates into CASRNDRSSYEQYF.

This clone was found many times. The CDR3: CAWSRRQTYEQYF. For the CDR3, the DNA is TGTGCCTGGAGTAGGAGACAGACCTACGAGCAGTACTTC. V and J are TRBV30 and TRBJ2-7; D possibly corresponds to TRBD1 (5 bases). Germline CDR1 is GTSNPN and CDR2 is SVGIG (reference sequence). Trimming removed 2 bases from V and 2 bases from J, with 10 bases in between. The CDR3 is made up of 13 amino acids.

This clone was seen repeatedly, ten times or more. This rearrangement joins TRBV29-1 to TRBJ2-3, with D uncertain. The CDR3 has 11 amino acids. V was cut by 8 bases and J by 12 bases, with 18 bases left in between. CDR1 is SQVTM and CDR2 is ANQGSEA in the germline V gene. The CDR3 nucleotides read TGCAGCATCGCGTCTGAAAGCCTTCAGTATTTT. Its protein product is CSIASESLQYF.

Ten or more counts support this clone. The chain uses TRBV27 and TRBJ2-2; TRBD1 is a possible D gene (6 bases). The CDR3 length is 14 residues. Trimming left V 3 bases short and J 4 bases short, with 9 bases between. Germline V gives CDR1 MNHEY, CDR2 SMNVEV (reference sequence). CDR3 in amino acids: CASSFGTSTGELFF. CDR3 nucleotide sequence: TGTGCCAGCAGTTTCGGGACATCCACCGGGGAGCTGTTTTTT.

This clone was seen ten or more times. The V and J genes are TRBV28 and TRBJ1-2, with D perhaps TRBD1 (6 bases). CDR3 length equals 13 residues. Germline-derived CDR1 and CDR2 are MDHEN and SYDVKM. V shed 6 bases and J shed 7 bases, with 15 bases lying between them. Here the CDR3 DNA reads TGTGCCAGCAGCCCCTGGGGGCGTCTTGGCTACACCTTC. It codes for CASSPWGRLGYTF.

This clone was observed a few times. One base away lies a much larger clone, so this may be a sequencing read error. DNA of the CDR3: TGTGCCAGCAACGAGACAGAGAACACTGAAGCTTTCTTT. It is translated as CASNETENTEAFF. V is TRBV6-5 and J is TRBJ1-1, with D perhaps matching TRBD1 (5 bases). Germline V lookup: CDR1 MNHEY, CDR2 SVGAGI. V was pared by 7 bases and J by 1 base, with 10 bases between. The CDR3 length is 13 residues.

This clone has at least ten counts. The rearrangement joins TRBV19 to TRBJ1-1; 8 bases map to TRBD1. V gave up 8 bases and J gave up 3 bases; unmatched junction bases: 8. Germline CDR1 and CDR2: LNHDA and SQIVND (reference sequence). The CDR3 sequence is 14 residues long. The CDR3 DNA reads TGTGCCAGTTCTTACAGGGGGACGGACACTGAAGCTTTCTTT. It codes for CASSYRGTDTEAFF.

There are many counts of this clone. The V and J genes are TRBV28 and TRBJ1-3; 7 bases are a match to TRBD1. J gave up 0 bases and V 6 bases, and 5 bases lay outside the gene matches. There are 15 residues in the CDR3. Germline V gives CDR1 MDHEN, CDR2 SYDVKM. CDR3 DNA: TGTGCCAGCAGCGAACAGGGGAGCTCTGGAAACACCATATATTTT. Its translation: CASSEQGSSGNTIYF.

This clone has ten or more counts. The chain combines TRBV2 with TRBJ2-1; no firm D call. Between the trimmed V and J ends, which lost 3 bases and 5 bases, there was a span of 8 bases. In germline, CDR1 is SNHLY, CDR2 FYNNEI. The CDR3 extends over 13 amino acids. This CDR3 is CASSDSRDNEQFF. The CDR3 bases are TGTGCCAGCAGTGACTCCCGCGACAATGAGCAGTTCTTC.

Many counts were recorded for this clone. The rearrangement joins TRBV7-9 to TRBJ2-7; 8 bases align to TRBD2. The CDR3 is made up of 14 amino acids. The germline V gene encodes CDR1 SEHNR and CDR2 FQNEAQ (reference sequence). V shed 2 bases, J shed 4 bases, and the junction held 4 bases outside the gene matches. DNA of the CDR3: TGTGCCAGCAGCTTACAAGCGGGAGATTACGAGCAGTACTTC. Translating it yields CASSLQAGDYEQYF.

This clone has a count of ten or more. The chain uses TRBV28 and TRBJ1-5; a weak D match, TRBD1 (5 bases). Trimming stripped 6 bases from V and 7 bases from J, with 19 bases between. The CDR3 runs to 15 residues. CDR1 is MDHEN and CDR2 is SYDVKM in the germline V gene. The CDR3 DNA sequence: TGTGCCAGCAGCTCCACGTTCAGGGCTGACCAGCCCCAGCATTTT. It specifies CASSSTFRADQPQHF.